This entry lists 6 T cell receptor beta chains sequenced from one sample in a study of blood T cell repertoires in COVID-19. Produced via immunoSEQ multiplex PCR; TCRdb's table is partial and in-frame only. Of 110,000 to 150,000 clones in the sample, 86% were seen once. Material for sequencing was PBMCs or T cells enriched from blood (not recorded which). These receptors were obtained from a man in his forties or fifties who had recovered from COVID-19.

The chain is built from TRBV3-1 (or the pseudogene TRBV3-2) and TRBJ2-7; 9 bases align to TRBD1. CDR3 length equals 14 residues. Germline assignment: CDR1 LGHDT and CDR2 YNNKEL (reference sequence). Trimming took 1 base from V and 6 from J; bases not matched to a gene: 4. Here the CDR3 DNA reads TGTGCCAGCAGCCAAGCCGCGGACAGGGGCGAGCAGTACGTC. Protein product: CASSQAADRGEQYV.

V is TRBV15 and J is TRBJ2-3, with D perhaps matching TRBD1 (5 bases). The germline gives CDR1 LNHNV, CDR2 YYDKDF (reference sequence). Trimming cost V 5 bases and J 5 bases, with 5 bases left between them. The CDR3 is 11 amino acids. CDR3 sequence reads: CATSQGDTQYF. In DNA, the CDR3 is TGTGCCACCAGCCAGGGAGATACGCAGTATTTT.

This chain joins TRBV6-1 and TRBJ1-2; D may be TRBD1 (6 bases). The germline CDR1 and CDR2 sequences are MNHNS and SASEGT. The V gene lost 1 base and the J gene lost 4 bases, with 13 bases spanning the gap. The CDR3 spans 15 residues. CDR3 region: CASSEGPGVAYGYTF. The CDR3 nucleotides are TGTGCCAGCAGTGAAGGGCCAGGGGTTGCCTATGGCTACACCTTC.

V and J are TRBV10-2 and TRBJ2-7, with D possibly being TRBD2 (6 bases). The CDR3 is 15 amino acids. V lost 4 bases to trimming and J lost 4 bases, with 17 bases between them. Germline CDR1 and CDR2: WSHSY and SAAADI. This chain's CDR3 is CASSVRSGNLYEQYF. In DNA, the CDR3 is TGCGCCAGCAGTGTACGTAGCGGAAACCTTTACGAGCAGTACTTC.

This clone was found once. V and J are TRBV28 and TRBJ1-1; no firm D call. Per germline, CDR1 MDHEN and CDR2 SYDVKM. V lost 4 bases and J 2 bases, leaving 11 bases between the germline ends. This CDR3 comprises 14 residues. As DNA, the CDR3 is TGTGCCAGCAGTTCTCCCCGGGTAAACACTGAAGCTTTCTTT. Protein product: CASSSPRVNTEAFF.

This rearrangement joins TRBV7-2 to TRBJ2-5, with D perhaps matching TRBD2 (5 bases). This CDR3 has 13 residues. Trimming took off 7 bases at V and 2 bases at J, with 11 bases between the two ends. Germline V gives CDR1 SGHTA, CDR2 FQGNSA. The CDR3 protein is CASMRTRQETQYF. The DNA of the CDR3 is TGTGCCAGCATGCGGACTCGGCAAGAGACCCAGTACTTC. Supplemented by reference TRBV7-2 and TRBJ2-5, the full variable domain reads GAGVSQSPSNKVTEKGKDVELRCDPISGHTALYWYRQSLGQGLEFLIYFQGNSAPDKSGLPSDRFSAERTGGSVSTLTIQRTQQEDSAVYLCASMRTRQETQYFGPGTRLLVL.